Below are 32 T cell receptor beta chains sequenced from a single sample in a study of blood T cell repertoires in COVID-19. The table came from immunoSEQ multiplex PCR; TCRdb's copy has only in-frame clones and leaves some out. The table has about 60,000 clones, about 86% seen once. The sequenced sample was peripheral blood. These receptors were taken from a human donor in a cohort sampled during active COVID-19.

The gene calls are TRBV29-1 and TRBJ1-1; D might be TRBD1 (6 bases). The V and J ends lost 4 bases and 5 bases respectively, with 17 bases between them. Germline V lookup: CDR1 SQVTM, CDR2 ANQGSEA. The CDR3 is 14 amino acids. The CDR3 spells CSVGGGAGWTEAFF. The CDR3 DNA is TGCAGCGTTGGAGGGGGGGCCGGGTGGACTGAAGCTTTCTTT. The full variable domain, rest sourced from reference TRBV29-1 and TRBJ1-1, is SAVISQKPSRDICQRGTSLTIQCQVDSQVTMMFWYRQQPGQSLTLIATANQGSEATYESGFVIDKFPISRPNLTFSTLTVSNMSPEDSSIYLCSVGGGAGWTEAFFGQGTRLTVV.

The chain links TRBV30 to TRBJ1-2, with unresolved D. Germline CDR1 GTSNPN, CDR2 SVGIG (reference sequence). V lost 0 bases to trimming and J lost 2 bases, with 7 bases between them. The CDR3 totals 13 residues. In nucleotides, the CDR3 is TGTGCCTGGAGTGTCGCGGGGAACTATGGCTACACCTTC. This gives the protein CAWSVAGNYGYTF.

This chain connects TRBV5-1 to TRBJ2-5, with D uncertain. Trimming stripped 1 base from V and 5 bases from J, with 9 bases between. The germline V gene encodes CDR1 SGHRS and CDR2 YFSETQ. The length of the CDR3 is 13 residues. CDR3 residues: CASSLRIGETQYF. DNA for the CDR3: TGCGCCAGCAGCTTGAGGATCGGGGAGACCCAGTACTTC.

The V gene is TRBV7-2, the J gene TRBJ2-7; tentatively, D is TRBD1 (7 bases). Between the trimmed V and J ends, which lost 5 bases and 4 bases, there was a span of 15 bases. Germline V gene lookup returns CDR1 SGHTA and CDR2 FQGNSA. The CDR3 is 14 amino acids. The CDR3 region is CASSQQTGRYEQYF. CDR3 coding DNA: TGTGCCAGCAGCCAGCAGACAGGGAGGTACGAGCAGTACTTC.

This clone has a single count. The chain carries TRBV5-1 and TRBJ2-1, with 8 bases aligning to TRBD2. CDR1 and CDR2 (germline): SGHRS, YFSETQ. The CDR3 is made up of 17 amino acids. Unmatched junction bases numbered 16, after V lost 3 bases and J lost 8 bases. CDR3 nucleotide sequence: TGCGCCAGCAGCTCCCTTAGCGGGACGGCTGGGGGGCATGAGCAGTTCTTC. Encoded protein: CASSSLSGTAGGHEQFF.

The chain links TRBV6-5 to TRBJ1-1; tentative D call: TRBD1 (5 bases). This CDR3 contains 14 residues. Trimming removed 5 bases from V and 10 bases from J, with 20 bases in between. CDR1 is MNHEY, CDR2 SVGAGI, per germline. CDR3 loop: CASSTGQGPMGAFF. The CDR3 DNA follows: TGTGCCAGCAGTACTGGGCAGGGCCCGATGGGAGCTTTCTTT.

This sequence joins TRBV10-3 and TRBJ1-2; no firm D call. Germline V gene data show CDR1 as ENHRY and CDR2 as SYGVKD. V was pared by 3 bases and J by 2 bases, with 10 bases between. The CDR3 contains 14 residues. The CDR3 sequence is CAISEATPNYGYTF. CDR3 DNA: TGTGCCATCAGTGAAGCCACCCCCAACTATGGCTACACCTTC.

The V gene is TRBV19, the J gene TRBJ2-1; TRBD1 aligns across 8 bases. This CDR3 is built from 17 residues. Germline CDR1 is LNHDA and CDR2 is SQIVND (reference sequence). Unmatched junction bases numbered 14, after V lost 4 bases and J lost 6 bases. CDR3 nucleotide sequence: TGTGCCAGTAGTACGACAGCCCGGACAGGGAAAGGCAATGAGCAGTTCTTC. This sequence encodes CASSTTARTGKGNEQFF.

The J gene is TRBJ1-1, the V gene TRBV7-9; D is perhaps TRBD1 (5 bases). The CDR3 runs 12 residues. Trimming shortened V by 5 bases and J by 8 bases, and 12 bases separated the two germline ends. Germline V gives CDR1 SEHNR, CDR2 FQNEAQ (reference sequence). CDR3 loop: CASSKTYREAFF. The CDR3 region has the DNA TGTGCCAGCAGCAAAACTTACAGGGAAGCTTTCTTT. The full variable domain, its missing parts supplied by reference TRBV7-9 and TRBJ1-1, is DTGVSQNPRHKITKRGQNVTFRCDPISEHNRLYWYRQTLGQGPEFLTYFQNEAQLEKSRLLSDRFSAERPKGSFSTLEIQRTEQGDSAMYLCASSKTYREAFFGQGTRLTVV.

V is TRBV9 and J is TRBJ1-6, with D maybe TRBD1 (5 bases). Germline V lookup: CDR1 SGDLS, CDR2 YYNGEE. V was trimmed by 0 bases and J by 7 bases, leaving 17 bases between them. The CDR3 has 17 residues. CDR3 region: CASSVGEGLNRNSPLHF. The CDR3 DNA follows: TGTGCCAGCAGCGTAGGGGAGGGGTTGAATCGAAATTCACCCCTCCACTTT.

This chain uses TRBV5-5 with TRBJ2-7, with TRBD1 identical over 7 bases. The CDR3 length is 13 residues. Germline assignment: CDR1 SGHKS and CDR2 YYEKEE (reference sequence). The V and J ends lost 5 bases and 3 bases, in that order; junction bases with no gene match: 5. The CDR3 nucleotides read TGTGCCAGCAGTCGACAGGGAAACTACGAGCAGTACTTC. Protein sequence: CASSRQGNYEQYF.

The chain is built from TRBV5-1 and TRBJ2-2; D gene ambiguous. CDR3 length: 13 residues. CDR1 and CDR2 from the germline V gene are SGHRS and YFSETQ. Trimming cost V 0 bases and J 6 bases, with 6 bases left between them. CDR3 amino acids: CASSLGGPGELFF. The CDR3, as DNA: TGCGCCAGCAGCTTGGGTGGGCCCGGGGAGCTGTTTTTT.

This clone has a handful of counts. The chain employs TRBV29-1 and TRBJ1-2, with a possible D match to TRBD1 (6 bases). Germline CDR1 is SQVTM and CDR2 is ANQGSEA. V was shortened by 6 bases and J by 8 bases, with 16 bases between the two germline ends. The CDR3 runs to 12 residues. CDR3 coding DNA: TGCAGCGTCGTGAGCGGGGGCGCCGGCTACACCTTC. Residues: CSVVSGGAGYTF.

The rearrangement uses TRBV12-3 or TRBV12-4 and TRBJ2-1, with D perhaps matching TRBD1 (5 bases). This CDR3 is built from 12 residues. V gave up 1 base and J gave up 9 bases, with 7 bases separating them. The CDR3 loop reads CASSLVRGEQFF. The CDR3 bases are TGTGCCAGCAGTTTAGTTAGGGGTGAGCAGTTCTTC.

The chain combines TRBV18 with TRBJ2-7; possibly TRBD2 for D (5 bases). Per the germline V gene, CDR1 is KGHSH and CDR2 is LQKENI. This CDR3 spans 13 amino acids. The V end was cut by 6 bases, the J end by 3 bases, with 12 bases between. The CDR3 region has the DNA TGTGCCAGCTCTGCCGGGATACTCTACGAGCAGTACTTC. It encodes CASSAGILYEQYF.

This chain connects TRBV18 to TRBJ2-1; 9 positions agree with TRBD2. This CDR3 is 18 amino acids long. Per germline, CDR1 KGHSH and CDR2 LQKENI. Unmatched junction bases numbered 17, after V lost 5 bases and J lost 6 bases. CDR3 sequence reads: CASSSLILAGFYRNEQFF. The CDR3 bases are TGTGCCAGCTCATCCCTAATTCTAGCGGGATTTTACCGCAATGAGCAGTTCTTC.

This chain links TRBV2 with TRBJ2-7, with D perhaps matching TRBD1 (5 bases). This CDR3 region has 12 residues. Germline V lookup: CDR1 SNHLY, CDR2 FYNNEI. Trimming cost V 4 bases and J 5 bases, with 9 bases left between them. The CDR3 region is CASSGGRDEQYF. The CDR3 DNA follows: TGTGCCAGCAGTGGGGGCAGGGACGAGCAGTACTTC.

The chain joins TRBV3-1 (or the pseudogene TRBV3-2) to TRBJ2-3; TRBD2 might be the D (5 bases). V dropped 0 bases and J dropped 6 bases, with 19 bases sitting between them. Germline CDR1 is LGHDT and CDR2 is YNNKEL (reference sequence). The CDR3 covers 17 residues. As DNA, the CDR3 is TGTGCCAGCAGCCAAGATGGTTTTGGCGGGCCTCGGGATACGCAGTATTTT. This translates into CASSQDGFGGPRDTQYF.

The genes are TRBV29-1 and TRBJ2-1, with TRBD2 identical over 7 bases. The CDR3 length is 12 residues. Losses at the gene ends were 4 bases for V and 4 bases for J; bases not matched to a gene: 1. The germline V gene has CDR1 SQVTM and CDR2 ANQGSEA. CDR3 in amino acids: CSVASGYNEQFF. As DNA, the CDR3 is TGCAGCGTTGCTAGCGGATACAATGAGCAGTTCTTC.

V gene TRBV2 combines with J gene TRBJ2-4; 8 bases map to TRBD2. V trimming: 0 bases; J trimming: 3 bases; junction bases outside the gene matches: 7. Germline V lookup: CDR1 SNHLY, CDR2 FYNNEI. The CDR3 consists of 17 residues. CDR3 in amino acids: CASSEALLAENKNIQYF. CDR3 DNA: TGTGCCAGCAGTGAAGCCCTACTAGCGGAGAACAAAAACATTCAGTACTTC.

This chain connects TRBV3-1 (or the pseudogene TRBV3-2) to TRBJ2-7; 10 nucleotides match TRBD1. This CDR3 has 16 residues. V lost 3 bases to trimming and J lost 2 bases; unmatched junction nucleotides: 7. The germline V gene encodes CDR1 LGHDT and CDR2 YNNKEL (reference sequence). The CDR3 DNA is TGTGCCAGCAGCCACCAACCGGGACAGGGGACCTACGAGCAGTACTTC. Protein sequence: CASSHQPGQGTYEQYF.

This clone was observed once. J is TRBJ2-5 and V is TRBV6-4; maybe TRBD2 (5 bases). The CDR3 covers 12 residues. The V gene's germline CDR1 is MRHNA and CDR2 SNTAGT. The CDR3, as DNA: TGTGCGAAGCGGAAGTACCAAGAGACCCAGTACTTC. Its protein product is CAKRKYQETQYF.

The V call is TRBV10-1, the J call TRBJ2-7; 8 bases align to TRBD1. CDR1 is WNHNN and CDR2 is SYGVQD in the germline V gene (reference sequence). The trim removed 2 bases at V and 7 bases at J, leaving 7 bases unmatched. There are 14 residues in the CDR3. As DNA, the CDR3 is TGCGCCAGCAGTGAGCAACAGGGGGGACGGGAGCAGTACTTC. Translating gives CASSEQQGGREQYF.

The rearrangement uses TRBV25-1 and TRBJ1-6; 10 positions match TRBD1. Unmatched junction bases numbered 7, after V lost 4 bases and J lost 7 bases. Germline-derived CDR1 and CDR2 are MGHDK and SYGVNS. CDR3 length: 16 amino acids. This chain's CDR3 is CASSALGQGYNSPLHF. Written as DNA, the CDR3 is TGTGCCAGCAGTGCATTGGGACAGGGGTACAATTCACCCCTCCACTTT.

V usage is TRBV11-2 and J usage is TRBJ2-3; 12 bases are shared with TRBD2. Looked up from germline, CDR1 is SGHAT and CDR2 is FQNNGV. This CDR3 contains 16 residues. Germline trimming cut 5 bases from V and 3 bases from J; bases unmatched to any gene: 6. DNA of the CDR3: TGTGCCAGCAGCGGACTAGCGGGATGGACGACAGATACGCAGTATTTT. It codes for CASSGLAGWTTDTQYF. The entire variable domain, with the rest obtained from reference TRBV11-2 and TRBJ2-3, is as follows: EAGVAQSPRYKIIEKRQSVAFWCNPISGHATLYWYQQILGQGPKLLIQFQNNGVVDDSQLPKDRFSAERLKGVDSTLKIQPAKLEDSAVYLCASSGLAGWTTDTQYFGPGTRLTVL.

The chain uses TRBV10-3 and TRBJ2-5; the match to TRBD2 covers 7 bases. The CDR3 consists of 14 residues. The germline CDR1 and CDR2 sequences are ENHRY and SYGVKD. Trimming cost V 2 bases and J 5 bases; bases outside gene matches: 5. The CDR3 spells CAISETSVDETQYF. CDR3 coding DNA: TGTGCCATCAGTGAGACTAGCGTCGACGAGACCCAGTACTTC.

The CDR3 protein is CASNAGGGTDTQYF. CDR3 bases: TGTGCCAGTAACGCTGGAGGAGGGACAGATACGCAGTATTTT. The V gene is TRBV19, the J gene TRBJ2-3; maybe TRBD2 (6 bases). CDR1 is LNHDA, CDR2 SQIVND, per germline (reference sequence). V lost 7 bases and J lost 3, with 14 bases in between. The CDR3 runs 14 residues.

This chain links TRBV7-9 with TRBJ1-6; 8 bases fit TRBD1. Per the germline V gene, CDR1 is SEHNR and CDR2 is FQNEAQ (reference sequence). The CDR3 covers 15 residues. Trimming took 5 bases from V and 10 from J; bases not matched to a gene: 10. CDR3 sequence (DNA): TGTGCCAGCAGCCCCGGACAGGGTGGGTCATCACCCCTCCACTTT. This encodes CASSPGQGGSSPLHF.

This clone came up a few times. This chain connects TRBV10-1 to TRBJ2-1; TRBD1 agrees at 7 bases. Germline V gives CDR1 WNHNN, CDR2 SYGVQD (reference sequence). Trimming cost V 4 bases and J 4 bases; bases outside gene matches: 4. CDR3 length equals 14 residues. CDR3 sequence: CASSAGDRYNEQFF. The CDR3 nucleotides read TGCGCCAGCAGTGCTGGGGACAGATACAATGAGCAGTTCTTC.

The genes are TRBV5-8 and TRBJ1-5; 9 bases line up with TRBD1. CDR3 length equals 15 residues. The junction had 6 bases not matched to a gene; V was cut back by 2 bases and J by 6 bases. The germline V gene encodes CDR1 SGHTS and CDR2 YDEGEE. The CDR3 DNA is TGTGCCAGCAGCTTTACGGGACAGGGAGGTCAGCCCCAGCATTTT. Its translation is CASSFTGQGGQPQHF.

The chain joins TRBV4-1 to TRBJ2-1; 11 bases are a match to TRBD2. V lost 4 bases to trimming and J lost 5 bases; unmatched junction nucleotides: 7. Germline V gene data show CDR1 as MGHRA and CDR2 as YSYEKL. The CDR3 covers 16 residues. Here the CDR3 DNA reads TGCGCCAGCAGCCTCACCGGGACTAGCGGACACAATGAGCAGTTCTTC. Translating gives CASSLTGTSGHNEQFF.

The gene calls are TRBV2 and TRBJ2-7, with TRBD2 matching over 8 bases. Losses at the gene ends were 9 bases for V and 5 bases for J; bases not matched to a gene: 12. The CDR3 has 14 amino acids. Germline V gives CDR1 SNHLY, CDR2 FYNNEI. CDR3: CASTPGLGSDEQYF. The CDR3, as DNA: TGTGCCAGTACTCCGGGACTAGGAAGCGACGAGCAGTACTTC.